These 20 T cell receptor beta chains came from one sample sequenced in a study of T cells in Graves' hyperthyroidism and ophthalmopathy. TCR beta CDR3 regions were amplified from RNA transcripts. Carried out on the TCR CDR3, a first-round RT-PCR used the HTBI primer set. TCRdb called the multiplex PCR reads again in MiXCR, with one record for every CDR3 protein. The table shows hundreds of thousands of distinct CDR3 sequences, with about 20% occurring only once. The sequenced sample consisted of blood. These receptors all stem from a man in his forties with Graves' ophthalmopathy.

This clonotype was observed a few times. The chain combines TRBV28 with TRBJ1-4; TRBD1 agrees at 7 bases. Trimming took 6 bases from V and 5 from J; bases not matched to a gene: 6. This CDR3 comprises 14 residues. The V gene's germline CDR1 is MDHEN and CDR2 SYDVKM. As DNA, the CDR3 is TGTGCCAGCAGAGGACAGGCGGCGAATGAAAAACTGTTTTTT. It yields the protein CASRGQAANEKLFF.

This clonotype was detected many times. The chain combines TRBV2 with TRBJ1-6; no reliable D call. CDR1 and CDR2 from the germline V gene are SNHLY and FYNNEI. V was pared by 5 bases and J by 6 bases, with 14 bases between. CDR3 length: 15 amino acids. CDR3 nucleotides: TGTGCCAGCAGTCCAGAGGGTATCGGTAATTCACCCCTCCACTTT. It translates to CASSPEGIGNSPLHF.

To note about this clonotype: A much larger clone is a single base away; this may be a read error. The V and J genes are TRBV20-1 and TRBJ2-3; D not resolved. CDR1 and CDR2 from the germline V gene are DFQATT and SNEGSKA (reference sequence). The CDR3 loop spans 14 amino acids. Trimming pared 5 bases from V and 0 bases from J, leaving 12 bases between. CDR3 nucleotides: TGCAGTGCTCAGTGGATGACCAGCACAGATACGCAGTATTTT. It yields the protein CSAQWMTSTDTQYF.

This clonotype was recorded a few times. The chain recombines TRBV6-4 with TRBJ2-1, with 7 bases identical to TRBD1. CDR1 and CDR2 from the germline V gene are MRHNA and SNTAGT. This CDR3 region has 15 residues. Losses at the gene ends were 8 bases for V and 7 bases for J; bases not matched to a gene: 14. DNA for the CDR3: TGTGCCAGCGGTAGACAGGGTGGACACATAAATGAGCAGTTCTTC. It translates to CASGRQGGHINEQFF.

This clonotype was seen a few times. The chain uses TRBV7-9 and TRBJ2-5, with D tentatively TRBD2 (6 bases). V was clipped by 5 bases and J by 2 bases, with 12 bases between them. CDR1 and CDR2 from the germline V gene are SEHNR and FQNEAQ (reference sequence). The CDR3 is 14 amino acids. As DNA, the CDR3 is TGTGCCAGCAGCATGGGACTGCAACAAGAGACCCAGTACTTC. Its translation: CASSMGLQQETQYF. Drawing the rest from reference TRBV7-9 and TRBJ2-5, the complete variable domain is DTGVSQNPRHKITKRGQNVTFRCDPISEHNRLYWYRQTLGQGPEFLTYFQNEAQLEKSRLLSDRFSAERPKGSFSTLEIQRTEQGDSAMYLCASSMGLQQETQYFGPGTRLLVL.

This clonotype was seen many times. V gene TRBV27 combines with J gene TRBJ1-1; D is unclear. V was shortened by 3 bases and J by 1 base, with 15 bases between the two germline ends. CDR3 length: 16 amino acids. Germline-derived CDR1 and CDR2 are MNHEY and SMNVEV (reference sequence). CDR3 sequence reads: CASSFSLNFPNTEAFF. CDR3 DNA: TGTGCCAGCAGTTTCAGCTTGAACTTTCCGAACACTGAAGCTTTCTTT.

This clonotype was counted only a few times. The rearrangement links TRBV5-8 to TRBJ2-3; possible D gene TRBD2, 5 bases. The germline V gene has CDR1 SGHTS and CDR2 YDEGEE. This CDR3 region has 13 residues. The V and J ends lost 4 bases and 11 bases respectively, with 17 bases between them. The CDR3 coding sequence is TGTGCCAGCAGCGCTACTGACTACCAGAGGCAGTATTTT. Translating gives CASSATDYQRQYF.

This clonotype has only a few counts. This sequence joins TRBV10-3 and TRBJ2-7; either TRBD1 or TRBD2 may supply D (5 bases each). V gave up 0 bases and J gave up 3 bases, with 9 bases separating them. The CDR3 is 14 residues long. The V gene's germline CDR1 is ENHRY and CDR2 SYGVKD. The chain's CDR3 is CAISESAGSYEQYF. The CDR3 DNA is TGTGCCATCAGTGAGTCGGCAGGGAGCTACGAGCAGTACTTC.

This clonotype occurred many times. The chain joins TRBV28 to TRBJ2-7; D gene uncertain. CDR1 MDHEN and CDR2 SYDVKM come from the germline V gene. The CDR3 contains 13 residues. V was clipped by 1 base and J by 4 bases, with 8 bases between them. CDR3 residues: CASSLSVLYEQYF. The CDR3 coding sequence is TGTGCCAGCAGTTTATCGGTTCTGTACGAGCAGTACTTC.

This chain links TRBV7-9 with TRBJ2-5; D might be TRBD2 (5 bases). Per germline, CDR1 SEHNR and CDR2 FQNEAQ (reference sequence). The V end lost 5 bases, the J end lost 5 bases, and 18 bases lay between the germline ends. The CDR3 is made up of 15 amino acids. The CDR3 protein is CASSLPGTAQETQYF. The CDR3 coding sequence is TGTGCCAGCAGCCTTCCGGGAACCGCCCAGGAGACCCAGTACTTC.

The CDR3 reads CAIRATATNYGYTF. In nucleotides, the CDR3 is TGTGCCATCAGGGCTACAGCTACTAACTATGGCTACACCTTC. J is TRBJ1-2 and V is TRBV10-3, with D uncertain. This CDR3 comprises 14 residues. The V end lost 6 bases, the J end lost 0 bases, and 11 bases lay between the germline ends. Per the germline V gene, CDR1 is ENHRY and CDR2 is SYGVKD.

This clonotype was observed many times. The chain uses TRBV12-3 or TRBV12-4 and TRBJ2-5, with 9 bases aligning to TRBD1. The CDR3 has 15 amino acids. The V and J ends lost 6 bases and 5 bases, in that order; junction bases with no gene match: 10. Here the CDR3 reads CASSAGTGYRETQYF. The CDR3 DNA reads TGTGCCAGCAGCGCCGGGACAGGGTATAGGGAGACCCAGTACTTC.

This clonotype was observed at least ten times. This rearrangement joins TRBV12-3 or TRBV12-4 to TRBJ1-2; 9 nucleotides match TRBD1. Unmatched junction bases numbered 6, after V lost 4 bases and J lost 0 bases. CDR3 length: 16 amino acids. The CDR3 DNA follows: TGTGCCAGCAGTTCGACAGGGGGGCCCCCTAACTATGGCTACACCTTC. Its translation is CASSSTGGPPNYGYTF.

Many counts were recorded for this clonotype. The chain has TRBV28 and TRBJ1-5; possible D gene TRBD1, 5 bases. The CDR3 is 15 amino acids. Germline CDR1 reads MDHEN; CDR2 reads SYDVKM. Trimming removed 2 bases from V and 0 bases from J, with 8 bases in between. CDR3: CASSLGTDSNQPQHF. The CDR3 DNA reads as TGTGCCAGCAGTTTAGGGACGGATAGCAATCAGCCCCAGCATTTT.

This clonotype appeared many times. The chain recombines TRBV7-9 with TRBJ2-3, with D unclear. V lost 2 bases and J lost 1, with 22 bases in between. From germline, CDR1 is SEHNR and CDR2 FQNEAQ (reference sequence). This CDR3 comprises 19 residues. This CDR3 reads CASSLYLRVTRVRTDTQYF. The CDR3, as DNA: TGTGCCAGCAGCTTATACTTGCGCGTCACCCGGGTGCGCACAGATACGCAGTATTTT.

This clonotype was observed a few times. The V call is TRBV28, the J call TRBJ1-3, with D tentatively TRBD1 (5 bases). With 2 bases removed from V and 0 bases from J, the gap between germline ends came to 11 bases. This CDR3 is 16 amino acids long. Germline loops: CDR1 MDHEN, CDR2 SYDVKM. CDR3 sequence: CASSLTGHHSGNTIYF. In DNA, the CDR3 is TGTGCCAGCAGTTTAACAGGCCATCACTCTGGAAACACCATATATTTT.

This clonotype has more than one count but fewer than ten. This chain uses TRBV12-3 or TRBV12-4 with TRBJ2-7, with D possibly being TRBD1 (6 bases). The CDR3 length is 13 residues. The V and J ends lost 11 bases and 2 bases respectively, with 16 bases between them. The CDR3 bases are TGTGCCGGAGATTTGACAGGTCCCTACGAGCAGTACTTC. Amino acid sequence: CAGDLTGPYEQYF.

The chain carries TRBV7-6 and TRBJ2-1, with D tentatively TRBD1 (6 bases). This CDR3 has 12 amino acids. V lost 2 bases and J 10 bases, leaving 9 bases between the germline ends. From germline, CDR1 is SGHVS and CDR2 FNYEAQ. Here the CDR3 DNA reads TGTGCCAGCAGCTTAAATGACAGGGAGCAGTTCTTC. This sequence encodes CASSLNDREQFF.

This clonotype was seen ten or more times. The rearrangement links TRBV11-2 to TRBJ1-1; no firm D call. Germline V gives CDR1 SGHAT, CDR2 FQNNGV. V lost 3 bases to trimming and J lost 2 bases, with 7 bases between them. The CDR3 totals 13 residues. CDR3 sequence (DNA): TGTGCCAGCAGCTTTTTGGAAAACACTGAAGCTTTCTTT. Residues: CASSFLENTEAFF.

The CDR3 sequence is CASSYSRGQGNSPLHF. The CDR3 bases are TGTGCCAGCAGTTACTCTCGGGGACAGGGGAACTCACCCCTCCACTTT. The gene calls are TRBV6-2 or TRBV6-3 and TRBJ1-6; 10 bases are a match to TRBD1. Germline V gives CDR1 MNHEY, CDR2 SVGEGT. V trimming: 0 bases; J trimming: 10 bases; junction bases outside the gene matches: 6. This CDR3 comprises 16 residues.